The 17 T cell receptor beta chains below all came from one sample that was sequenced in a study of technical replicates of blood from several donors. The method was immunoSEQ multiplex PCR; TCRdb's version includes in-frame clones alone and lacks a portion of them. The sample holds about 62,000 clones, over 75% seen once. Material: PBMCs. All receptors derive from a human donor in good health. Some clones in this sample may be carry-over from other donors' samples.

CDR3 in amino acids: CASSQNIRGGYTF. CDR3 nucleotide sequence: TGTGCCAGCAGCCAAAATATCCGAGGTGGCTACACCTTC. The rearrangement uses TRBV7-2 and TRBJ1-2; D not resolved. The CDR3 loop spans 13 amino acids. V was clipped by 5 bases and J by 7 bases, with 14 bases between them. Per germline, CDR1 SGHTA and CDR2 FQGNSA.

V and J are TRBV13 and TRBJ2-1; unclear D gene. The CDR3 has 13 amino acids. The V end was cut by 4 bases, the J end by 4 bases, with 8 bases between. Germline values: CDR1 PRHDT, CDR2 FYEKMQ (reference sequence). CDR3 in amino acids: CASSSFAYNEQFF. As DNA, the CDR3 is TGTGCCAGCAGCTCATTTGCGTACAATGAGCAGTTCTTC.

This chain joins TRBV19 and TRBJ1-4, with 7 bases identical to TRBD1. CDR1 is LNHDA and CDR2 is SQIVND in the germline V gene (reference sequence). The trim removed 6 bases at V and 4 bases at J, leaving 8 bases unmatched. The CDR3 has 15 residues. CDR3 residues: CASRIGQALNEKLFF. The CDR3 DNA follows: TGTGCCAGTAGAATCGGACAGGCACTTAATGAAAAACTGTTTTTT.

The rearrangement uses TRBV11-2 and TRBJ1-3; D call uncertain. This CDR3 is built from 16 residues. Deletions cut 3 bases from V and 4 bases from J, with 16 bases between. Germline assignment: CDR1 SGHAT and CDR2 FQNNGV. The CDR3 reads CASSLASAFKGNTIYF. The CDR3 DNA sequence: TGTGCCAGCAGCTTGGCTTCTGCCTTCAAAGGAAACACCATATATTTT.

The V gene is TRBV27, the J gene TRBJ1-5, with no clear D. The CDR3 runs 14 residues. Trimming shortened V by 6 bases and J by 3 bases, and 12 bases separated the two germline ends. In germline, CDR1 is MNHEY, CDR2 SMNVEV (reference sequence). CDR3 sequence reads: CASRPGQINQPQHF. The CDR3 coding sequence is TGTGCCAGCAGGCCAGGCCAGATCAATCAGCCCCAGCATTTT.

CDR3 nucleotide sequence: TGTGCCAGCAGTGGACAGGGGTTTGGGGCCAACGTCCTGACTTTC. It yields the protein CASSGQGFGANVLTF. J is TRBJ2-6 and V is TRBV6-5; the match to TRBD1 covers 9 bases. The CDR3 is made up of 15 amino acids. The germline CDR1 and CDR2 sequences are MNHEY and SVGAGI. The ends lost 5 bases at V and 3 bases at J; junction bases unmatched: 2.

V is TRBV10-3 and J is TRBJ2-1; 10 nucleotides line up with TRBD2. The CDR3 runs 15 residues. From germline, CDR1 is ENHRY and CDR2 SYGVKD. After removal of 8 bases from V and 0 bases from J, the junction contained 4 bases not matched to a gene. The CDR3 DNA is TGTGCCATCGGACTAGCGGCGAGCTCCTACAATGAGCAGTTCTTC. Its translation is CAIGLAASSYNEQFF.

The chain links TRBV12-5 to TRBJ2-7; a possible D gene is TRBD1 (6 bases). Per germline, CDR1 LGHNT and CDR2 FRNRAP. This CDR3 region has 14 residues. V gave up 1 base and J gave up 6 bases, with 13 bases separating them. CDR3 in DNA: TGTGCTAGTGGTTTGGCGGCCGGACAGTCCGAGCAGTACTTC. Translation gives CASGLAAGQSEQYF. The whole variable domain, remainder taken from reference TRBV12-5 and TRBJ2-7, is DARVTQTPRHKVTEMGQEVTMRCQPILGHNTVFWYRQTMMQGLELLAYFRNRAPLDDSGMPKDRFSAEMPDATLATLKIQPSEPRDSAVYFCASGLAAGQSEQYFGPGTRLTVT.

This chain joins TRBV5-6 and TRBJ1-1; tentatively, D is TRBD1 (6 bases). Looked up from germline, CDR1 is SGHDT and CDR2 is YYEEEE. V lost 1 base to trimming and J lost 1 base, with 11 bases between them. The CDR3 has 15 amino acids. CDR3 sequence: CASSLMGQANTEAFF. The CDR3 region has the DNA TGTGCCAGCAGCTTGATGGGACAAGCGAACACTGAAGCTTTCTTT.

DNA for the CDR3: TGCGCCAGCAGCTTCGGAGCCGGGACAGTGTTAGACTATGGCTACACCTTC. Protein product: CASSFGAGTVLDYGYTF. The chain employs TRBV5-1 and TRBJ1-2; TRBD1 aligns across 7 bases. The CDR3 runs 17 residues. J gave up 3 bases and V 2 bases, and 13 bases lay outside the gene matches. Germline V gene data show CDR1 as SGHRS and CDR2 as YFSETQ.

The chain joins TRBV29-1 to TRBJ2-3, with 14 bases aligning to TRBD2. CDR1 is SQVTM and CDR2 is ANQGSEA in the germline V gene. V was pared by 2 bases and J by 4 bases, with 11 bases of the junction left unmatched. This CDR3 spans 18 amino acids. The CDR3 spells CSVEPRGTSGSRPDTQYF. As DNA, the CDR3 is TGCAGCGTTGAACCGCGGGGGACTAGCGGGAGTCGACCAGATACGCAGTATTTT.

The rearrangement joins TRBV6-5 to TRBJ1-2; D gene ambiguous. The ends were cut back, 7 bases at V and 2 bases at J, with 11 bases in the middle. CDR1 MNHEY and CDR2 SVGAGI come from the germline V gene. The CDR3 loop spans 13 amino acids. The CDR3 sequence: CASTLDLNYGYTF. The CDR3 coding sequence is TGTGCCAGCACCCTAGACTTAAACTATGGCTACACCTTC.

This chain uses TRBV4-3 with TRBJ2-7; D is possibly TRBD2 (6 bases). The length of the CDR3 is 15 residues. The germline gives CDR1 LGHNA, CDR2 YSLEER. Deletions cut 0 bases from V and 0 bases from J, with 9 bases between. In DNA, the CDR3 is TGCGCCAGCAGCCAAGAAGACGGGAGCTCCTACGAGCAGTACTTC. Residues: CASSQEDGSSYEQYF.

The rearrangement joins TRBV15 to TRBJ1-3, with TRBD1 as a possible D gene (5 bases). From germline, CDR1 is LNHNV and CDR2 YYDKDF (reference sequence). There are 15 residues in the CDR3. Trimming pared 0 bases from V and 0 bases from J, leaving 6 bases between. The CDR3 region is CATSRDRVSGNTIYF. The DNA of the CDR3 is TGTGCCACCAGCAGAGACAGGGTCTCTGGAAACACCATATATTTT. Looking up the rest from reference TRBV15 and TRBJ1-3 gives the full variable domain: DAMVIQNPRYQVTQFGKPVTLSCSQTLNHNVMYWYQQKSSQAPKLLFHYYDKDFNNEADTPDNFQSRRPNTSFCFLDIRSPGLGDTAMYLCATSRDRVSGNTIYFGEGSWLTVV.

The gene calls are TRBV13 and TRBJ2-5; D may be TRBD2 (6 bases). Germline V lookup: CDR1 PRHDT, CDR2 FYEKMQ (reference sequence). This CDR3 has 15 residues. V lost 3 bases to trimming and J lost 2 bases, with 13 bases between them. CDR3 nucleotides: TGTGCCAGCAGCTTGGGAGCGGGCCTTCAAGAGACCCAGTACTTC. Its protein product is CASSLGAGLQETQYF.

The chain is built from TRBV6-1 and TRBJ2-7; 7 bases fit TRBD2. CDR1 and CDR2 (germline): MNHNS, SASEGT. V shed 7 bases and J 7 bases; nucleotides not matched to a gene: 10. CDR3 size: 13 residues. CDR3 residues: CASTVSGALEQYF. The CDR3 nucleotides read TGTGCCAGCACCGTCAGCGGGGCCTTGGAGCAGTACTTC.

The CDR3 spells CATSRDRGQGRDTQYF. The CDR3 DNA reads TGTGCCACCAGCAGAGATAGGGGACAGGGCCGAGATACGCAGTATTTT. V usage is TRBV15 and J usage is TRBJ2-3; 9 bases are shared with TRBD1. CDR1 and CDR2 (germline): LNHNV, YYDKDF (reference sequence). V lost 0 bases, J lost 5 bases, and 6 bases stayed unmatched. The length of the CDR3 is 16 residues.